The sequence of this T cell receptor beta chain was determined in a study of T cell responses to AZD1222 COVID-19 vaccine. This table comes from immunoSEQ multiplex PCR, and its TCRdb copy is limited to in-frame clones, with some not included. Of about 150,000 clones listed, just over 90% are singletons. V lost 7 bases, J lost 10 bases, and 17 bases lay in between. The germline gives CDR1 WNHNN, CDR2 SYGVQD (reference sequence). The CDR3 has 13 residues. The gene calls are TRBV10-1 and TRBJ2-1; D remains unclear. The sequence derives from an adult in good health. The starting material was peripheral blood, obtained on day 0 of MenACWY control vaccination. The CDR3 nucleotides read TGCGCCAGCACTGAAACTGGTATTGGGGAGCAGTTCTTC. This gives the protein CASTETGIGEQFF.